This is a list of T cell receptor beta chains from one sample in a study of breast tumors, draining lymph nodes, adjacent tissues. TCRdb recomputed calls from the multiplex PCR reads with MiXCR, one row per CDR3 protein. The sample holds 150,000 or so distinct CDR3 sequences, about 33% seen once. The material sequenced was axillary lymph node tissue. These receptors all stem from a female donor with breast cancer. Some clones in this sample may be carry-over from other donors' samples. CDR3s include the opening cysteine and the closing phenylalanine or tryptophan. The D gene is left open where the match is weak. Clone size appears in some rows only: once, few, many, or a class for an expanded clone.

J,V,D,size,CDR3,DNA
TRBJ2-7,TRBV2,TRBD2,many,CASRKGTRAYEQYF,TGTGCCAGCAGAAAAGGGACTAGAGCCTACGAGCAGTACTTC
TRBJ1-2,TRBV5-6,.,.,CVPFRVAIFLCANYGYTF,TGTGTCCCTTTTAGAGTGGCTATATTCTTATGTGCTAACTATGGCTACACCTTC
TRBJ2-7,TRBV28,.,.,CASRGTIGLIYEQYF,TGTGCCAGCAGGGGGACGATCGGACTTATCTACGAGCAGTACTTC
TRBJ2-3,TRBV7-8,.,many,CASSYRSMTTDTQYF,TGTGCCAGCAGCTATAGATCGATGACCACAGATACGCAGTATTTT
TRBJ2-5,TRBV19,.,few,CASSMAAIQETQYF,TGTGCCAGTAGTATGGCAGCAATCCAAGAGACCCAGTACTTC
TRBJ2-3,TRBV5-8,TRBD2,many,CASSYLAGALSTDTQYF,TGTGCCAGCAGCTACCTAGCGGGGGCACTGAGCACAGATACGCAGTATTTT
TRBJ2-1,TRBV4-1,TRBD2,many,CASSRGTSGGGYDEQFF,TGCGCCAGCAGCCGAGGGACTAGCGGGGGAGGGTATGATGAGCAGTTCTTC
TRBJ1-4,TRBV28,.,many,CASSLSRWLFF,TGTGCCAGCAGTTTATCCAGATGGCTGTTTTTT
TRBJ2-7,TRBV20-1,TRBD2,.,CSAGGASGMSEQYF,TGCAGTGCTGGTGGGGCTAGCGGGATGTCCGAGCAGTACTTC
TRBJ1-6,TRBV29-1,.,many,CSVRVQANSPLHF,TGCAGCGTCCGTGTCCAGGCCAATTCACCCCTCCACTTT
TRBJ2-7,TRBV20-1,.,.,CSALNRGAASEQYF,TGCAGTGCACTTAACCGGGGGGCAGCCTCCGAGCAGTACTTC
TRBJ1-6,TRBV5-5,.,.,CARSSAGRDNSPLHF,TGTGCCAGAAGCTCGGCCGGGCGCGATAATTCACCCCTTCACTTT
TRBJ2-2,TRBV24-1,.,.,CATGFGNTGELSW,TGTGCCACCGGGTTTGGGAACACCGGGGAGCTGTCTTGG
TRBJ2-7,TRBV12-3/TRBV12-4,.,.,CASNPFDGPSYEQYF,TGTGCCAGCAATCCTTTTGACGGTCCCTCCTACGAGCAGTACTTC
TRBJ1-6,TRBV5-1,.,many,CASSLAGQARSPLHF,TGCGCCAGCAGCTTGGCCGGGCAGGCTCGTTCACCCCTCCACTTT
TRBJ2-7,TRBV2,.,many,CASSEQDSSSEQYF,TGTGCCAGCAGTGAACAGGACAGTTCTTCCGAGCAGTACTTC
TRBJ1-5,TRBV7-8,.,many,CASSLRLVWVDGKFDSNQPQHF,TGTGCCAGCAGCTTGAGGTTAGTCTGGGTGGATGGTAAATTCGATAGCAATCAGCCCCAGCATTTT
TRBJ2-1,TRBV7-6,.,many,CASTHRDEQFF,TGTGCCAGCACCCACCGTGATGAGCAGTTCTTC
TRBJ2-7,TRBV9,.,many,CASSVVPTSFYEQYF,TGTGCCAGCAGCGTAGTCCCGACTAGTTTCTACGAGCAGTACTTC
TRBJ2-7,TRBV5-8,.,many,CASSLVSRGEQYF,TGTGCCAGCAGCTTGGTATCAAGAGGCGAGCAGTACTTC
TRBJ1-5,TRBV20-1,TRBD1,many,CSASSTGGQPQHF,TGCAGTGCTAGCTCGACAGGGGGGCAGCCCCAGCATTTT
TRBJ2-1,TRBV5-8,.,.,CASSRKQGDLEQFF,TGTGCCAGCAGTAGAAAGCAAGGGGATTTAGAGCAGTTCTTC
TRBJ1-2,TRBV28,.,many,CASSVLGANYGYTF,TGTGCCAGCAGTGTTCTGGGGGCTAACTATGGCTACACCTTC
TRBJ1-3,TRBV12-3/TRBV12-4,TRBD1,many,CASSWGTGVGTIYF,TGTGCCAGCAGTTGGGGGACAGGGGTGGGCACCATATATTTT
TRBJ2-2,TRBV7-3,.,.,CASSKLGNTGELVF,TGTGCCAGCAGTAAACTAGGGAACACCGGGGAGCTGGTTTTT
TRBJ1-6,TRBV20-1,TRBD1,many,CSAPPRTGQSSPLHF,TGCAGTGCACCACCACGGACAGGACAGAGTTCACCCCTCCACTTT
TRBJ2-7,TRBV11-2,TRBD1,many,CASSLVPGQRVYEQYF,TGTGCCAGCAGCTTAGTGCCGGGACAGAGAGTCTACGAGCAGTACTTC
TRBJ2-1,TRBV2,TRBD1,many,CASSPPGQGMNEQFF,TGTGCCAGCAGTCCCCCGGGACAGGGTATGAATGAGCAGTTCTTC
TRBJ2-7,TRBV20-1,TRBD1,many,CSARDRAYEQYF,TGCAGTGCCAGGGACAGGGCCTACGAGCAGTACTTC
TRBJ2-1,TRBV20-1,TRBD1,few,CSASGDRGTYNEQFF,TGCAGTGCGTCCGGGGACAGGGGGACCTACAATGAGCAGTTCTTC
TRBJ1-2,TRBV4-1,.,many,CASSQIGGAHGYTF,TGCGCCAGCAGCCAAATTGGGGGCGCCCATGGCTACACCTTC
TRBJ2-1,TRBV24-1,TRBD2,.,CATSDRRLAGDMRNEQFF,TGTGCCACCAGTGACCGGCGGCTAGCGGGAGACATGAGGAATGAGCAGTTCTTC
TRBJ2-1,TRBV20-1,TRBD2,many,CSARDLGGTYNEQFF,TGCAGTGCTAGAGATCTCGGGGGGACCTACAATGAGCAGTTCTTC
TRBJ2-1,TRBV10-3,TRBD2,many,CAISESPFRKRGGHEQFF,TGTGCCATCAGTGAGTCCCCCTTTAGGAAGCGGGGGGGCCATGAGCAGTTCTTC
TRBJ2-7,TRBV6-2/TRBV6-3,.,.,CASSTTYEQYF,TGTGCCAGCAGTACTACCTACGAGCAATACTTC
TRBJ2-5,TRBV29-1,.,many,CSVRYSRGTQYF,TGCAGCGTTCGATACAGCCGAGGGACCCAGTACTTC
TRBJ2-1,TRBV27,.,few,CASKGDSTDWEFF,TGTGCCAGCAAAGGGGACTCTACCGACTGGGAGTTCTTC
TRBJ2-1,TRBV5-1,TRBD2,.,CASSLAGSLAGPEQFF,TGCGCCAGCAGCCTGGCGGGTTCCCTAGCGGGACCCGAGCAGTTCTTC
TRBJ2-2,TRBV7-2,TRBD2,many,CASSPTSGRARTGELFF,TGTGCCAGCAGCCCCACTAGCGGGAGGGCCCGGACCGGGGAGCTGTTTTTT
TRBJ2-3,TRBV24-1,TRBD2,.,CATSGGDTQYF,TGTGCCACGAGCGGGGGGGATACGCAGTATTTT
TRBJ1-2,TRBV11-2,.,many,CASSLGGGFEANYGYTF,TGTGCCAGCAGCTTAGGGGGGGGTTTTGAAGCTAACTATGGCTACACCTTC
TRBJ1-1,TRBV12-3/TRBV12-4,TRBD1,few,CASTAQGQGDTEAFF,TGTGCCAGCACCGCCCAGGGACAGGGTGACACTGAAGCTTTCTTT
TRBJ1-5,TRBV4-3,.,many,CASSQEVSQNQPQHF,TGCGCCAGCAGCCAAGAGGTCTCCCAGAATCAGCCCCAGCATTTT
TRBJ1-1,TRBV4-1,.,.,CASSHTGDTEAFF,TGCGCCAGCAGCCACACGGGGGACACTGAAGCTTTCTTT
TRBJ2-5,TRBV20-1,.,.,CSALRAGKRTQYF,TGCAGTGCCCTCCGGGCGGGCAAGAGGACCCAGTACTTC
TRBJ2-7,TRBV29-1,.,many,CSVRGAGSSYEQYF,TGCAGCGTCCGGGGGGCGGGTAGCTCCTACGAGCAGTACTTC
TRBJ2-3,TRBV4-1,TRBD2,many,CASSQGRGGDTQYF,TGCGCCAGCAGCCAAGGGCGGGGGGGAGATACGCAGTATTTT
TRBJ1-3,TRBV6-5,.,few,CASSHGDYAGNTIYF,TGTGCCAGCAGTCACGGCGACTACGCGGGAAACACCATATATTTT
TRBJ1-5,TRBV6-1,TRBD1,many,CASSTGGRGNQPQHF,TGTGCCAGCTCGACAGGGGGCCGAGGAAATCAGCCCCAGCATTTT
TRBJ2-7,TRBV7-2,TRBD1,many,CASSRDRGSYEQYF,TGTGCCAGCAGTCGGGACAGGGGCTCCTACGAGCAGTACTTC
TRBJ1-4,TRBV10-3,TRBD1,many,CAISDRAWEKLFF,TGTGCCATCAGCGACAGGGCGTGGGAAAAACTGTTTTTT